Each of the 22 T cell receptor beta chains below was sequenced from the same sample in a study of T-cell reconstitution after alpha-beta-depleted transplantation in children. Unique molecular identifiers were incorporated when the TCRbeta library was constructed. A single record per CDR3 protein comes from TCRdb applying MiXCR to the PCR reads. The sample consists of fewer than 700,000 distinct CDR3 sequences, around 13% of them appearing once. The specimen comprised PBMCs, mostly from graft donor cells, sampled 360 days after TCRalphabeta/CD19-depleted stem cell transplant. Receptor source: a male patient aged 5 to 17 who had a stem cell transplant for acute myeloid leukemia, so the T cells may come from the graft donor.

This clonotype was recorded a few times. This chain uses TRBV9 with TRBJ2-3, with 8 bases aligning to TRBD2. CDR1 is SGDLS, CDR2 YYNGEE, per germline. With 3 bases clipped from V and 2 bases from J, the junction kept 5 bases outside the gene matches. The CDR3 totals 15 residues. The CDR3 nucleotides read TGTGCCAGCAGCGACCTAGCGGGCATCACAGATACGCAGTATTTT. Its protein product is CASSDLAGITDTQYF.

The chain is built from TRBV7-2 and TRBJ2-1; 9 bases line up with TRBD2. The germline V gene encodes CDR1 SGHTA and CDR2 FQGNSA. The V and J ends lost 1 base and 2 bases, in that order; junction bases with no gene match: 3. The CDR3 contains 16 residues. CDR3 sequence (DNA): TGTGCCAGCAGCTTAGTTAGCGGGAGACCCTACAATGAGCAGTTCTTC. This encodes CASSLVSGRPYNEQFF.

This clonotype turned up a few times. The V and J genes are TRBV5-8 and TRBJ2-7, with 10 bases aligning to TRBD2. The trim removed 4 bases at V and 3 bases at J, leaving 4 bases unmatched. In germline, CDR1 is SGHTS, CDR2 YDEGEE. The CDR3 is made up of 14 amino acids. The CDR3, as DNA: TGTGCCAGCAGCATCTGGACTAGCGGCTACGAGCAGTACTTC. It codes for CASSIWTSGYEQYF.

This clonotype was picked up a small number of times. Here the CDR3 DNA reads TGTGCCAGCAGTCCCCAAAGACTAGCGGGAGCCAATGAGCAGTTCTTC. The encoded protein is CASSPQRLAGANEQFF. The rearrangement links TRBV12-3 or TRBV12-4 to TRBJ2-1; 12 nucleotides line up with TRBD2. With 5 bases clipped from V and 6 bases from J, the junction kept 8 bases outside the gene matches. This CDR3 is 16 amino acids long.

The CDR3 nucleotides are TGCGCCAGCAGCCCTAGCGGGGGGGCCTACGAGCAGTACTTC. Translation: CASSPSGGAYEQYF. The V call is TRBV5-1, the J call TRBJ2-7; 12 bases are shared with TRBD2. Germline V lookup: CDR1 SGHRS, CDR2 YFSETQ. The CDR3 has 14 amino acids. After removal of 4 bases from V and 2 bases from J, the junction contained 1 base not matched to a gene.

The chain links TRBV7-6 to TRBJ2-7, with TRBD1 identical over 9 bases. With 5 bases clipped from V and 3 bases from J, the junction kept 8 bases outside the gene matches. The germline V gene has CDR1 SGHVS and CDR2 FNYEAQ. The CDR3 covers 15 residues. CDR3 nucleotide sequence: TGTGCCAGCAGCGCTGGGACAGGGACATACTACGAGCAGTACTTC. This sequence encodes CASSAGTGTYYEQYF. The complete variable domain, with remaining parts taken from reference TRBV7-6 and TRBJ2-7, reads GAGVSQSPRYKVTKRGQDVALRCDPISGHVSLYWYRQALGQGPEFLTYFNYEAQQDKSGLPNDRFSAERPEGSISTLTIQRTEQRDSAMYRCASSAGTGTYYEQYFGPGTRLTVT.

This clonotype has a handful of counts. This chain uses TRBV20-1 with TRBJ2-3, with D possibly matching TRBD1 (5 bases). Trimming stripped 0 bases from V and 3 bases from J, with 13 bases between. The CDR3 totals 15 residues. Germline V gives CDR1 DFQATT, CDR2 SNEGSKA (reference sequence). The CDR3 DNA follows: TGCAGTGCTAGAGAAGTCTTGGCAGGGACAGATACGCAGTATTTT. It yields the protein CSAREVLAGTDTQYF.

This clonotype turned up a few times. CDR3 sequence (DNA): TGTGCCAGCAGCCAAGTCCTAGCGGCCAAAGAGACCCAGTACTTC. As protein: CASSQVLAAKETQYF. V and J are TRBV4-2 and TRBJ2-5, with 7 bases aligning to TRBD2. With 1 base clipped from V and 3 bases from J, the junction kept 5 bases outside the gene matches. CDR3 length equals 15 residues. Per germline, CDR1 LGHNA and CDR2 YNFKEQ.

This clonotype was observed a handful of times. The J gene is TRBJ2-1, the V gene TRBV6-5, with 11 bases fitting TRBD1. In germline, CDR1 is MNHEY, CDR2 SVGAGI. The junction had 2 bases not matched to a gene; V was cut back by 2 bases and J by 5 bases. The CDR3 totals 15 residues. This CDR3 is CASSYLGQGDNEQFF. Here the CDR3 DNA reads TGTGCCAGCAGTTACCTGGGACAGGGGGACAATGAGCAGTTCTTC.

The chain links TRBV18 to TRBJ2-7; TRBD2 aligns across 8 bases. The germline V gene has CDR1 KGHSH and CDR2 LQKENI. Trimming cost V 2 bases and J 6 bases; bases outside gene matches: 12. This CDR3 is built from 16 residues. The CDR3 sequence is CASSPRAPAAGGEQYF. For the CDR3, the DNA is TGTGCCAGCTCACCAAGGGCGCCCGCGGCGGGAGGCGAGCAGTACTTC.

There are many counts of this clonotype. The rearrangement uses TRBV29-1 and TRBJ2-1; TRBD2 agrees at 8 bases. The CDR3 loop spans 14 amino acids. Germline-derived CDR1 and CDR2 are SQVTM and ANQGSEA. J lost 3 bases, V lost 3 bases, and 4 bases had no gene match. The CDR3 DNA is TGCAGCGTTGATGTTAGCGGGATCTACAATGAGCAGTTCTTC. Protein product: CSVDVSGIYNEQFF.

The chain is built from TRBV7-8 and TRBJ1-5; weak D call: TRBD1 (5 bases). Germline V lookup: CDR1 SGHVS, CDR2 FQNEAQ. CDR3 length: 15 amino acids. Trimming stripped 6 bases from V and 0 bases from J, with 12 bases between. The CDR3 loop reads CASREGPSSNQPQHF. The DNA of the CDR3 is TGTGCCAGCAGGGAGGGACCTTCTAGCAATCAGCCCCAGCATTTT. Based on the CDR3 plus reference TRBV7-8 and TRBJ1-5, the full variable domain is GAGVSQSPRYKVAKRGQDVALRCDPISGHVSLFWYQQALGQGPEFLTYFQNEAQLDKSGLPSDRFFAERPEGSVSTLKIQRTQQEDSAVYLCASREGPSSNQPQHFGDGTRLSIL.

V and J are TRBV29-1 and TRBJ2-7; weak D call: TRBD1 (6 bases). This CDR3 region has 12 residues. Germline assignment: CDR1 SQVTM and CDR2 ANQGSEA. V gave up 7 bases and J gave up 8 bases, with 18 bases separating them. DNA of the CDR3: TGCAGCGGAAAAGACAGGCTCCTCCAGCAGTACTTC. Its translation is CSGKDRLLQQYF.

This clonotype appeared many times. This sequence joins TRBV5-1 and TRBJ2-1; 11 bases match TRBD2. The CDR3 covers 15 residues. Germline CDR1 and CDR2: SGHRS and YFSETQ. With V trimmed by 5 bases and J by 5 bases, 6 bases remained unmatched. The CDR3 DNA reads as TGCGCCAGCAGAGTAGCGGGAGGGAGGAACAATGAGCAGTTCTTC. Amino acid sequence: CASRVAGGRNNEQFF.

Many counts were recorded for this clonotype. The CDR3 coding sequence is TGTGCCACCAGTGATTCACACCGGGACACCGAAGTCTACGAGCAGTACTTC. It codes for CATSDSHRDTEVYEQYF. The J gene is TRBJ2-7, the V gene TRBV24-1, with D perhaps TRBD1 (6 bases). V lost 2 bases to trimming and J lost 3 bases, with 19 bases between them. In germline, CDR1 is KGHDR, CDR2 SFDVKD. The CDR3 is 17 amino acids.

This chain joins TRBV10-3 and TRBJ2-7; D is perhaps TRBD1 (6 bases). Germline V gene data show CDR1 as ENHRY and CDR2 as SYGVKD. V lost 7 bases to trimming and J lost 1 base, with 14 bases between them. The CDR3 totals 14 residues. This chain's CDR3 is CAIMGADSSYEQYF. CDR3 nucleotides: TGTGCCATCATGGGGGCAGATTCGTCCTACGAGCAGTACTTC.

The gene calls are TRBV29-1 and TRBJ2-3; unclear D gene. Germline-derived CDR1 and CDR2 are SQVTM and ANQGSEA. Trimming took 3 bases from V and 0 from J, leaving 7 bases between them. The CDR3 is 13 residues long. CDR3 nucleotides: TGCAGCGTTGAGCCGGATAGCACAGATACGCAGTATTTT. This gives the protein CSVEPDSTDTQYF.

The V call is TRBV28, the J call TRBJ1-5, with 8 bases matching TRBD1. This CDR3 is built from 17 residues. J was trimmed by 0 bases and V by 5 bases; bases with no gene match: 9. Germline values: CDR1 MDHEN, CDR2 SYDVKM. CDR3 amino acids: CASSLLTGALSNQPQHF. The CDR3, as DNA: TGTGCCAGCAGTCTATTGACAGGGGCCCTTAGCAATCAGCCCCAGCATTTT.

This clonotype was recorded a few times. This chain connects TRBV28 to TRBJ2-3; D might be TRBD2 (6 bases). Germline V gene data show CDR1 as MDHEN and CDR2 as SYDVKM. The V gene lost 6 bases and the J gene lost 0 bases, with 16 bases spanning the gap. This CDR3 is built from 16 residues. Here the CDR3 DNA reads TGTGCCAGCAGCCGGAGGGCAGCCACTAGCACAGATACGCAGTATTTT. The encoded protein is CASSRRAATSTDTQYF.

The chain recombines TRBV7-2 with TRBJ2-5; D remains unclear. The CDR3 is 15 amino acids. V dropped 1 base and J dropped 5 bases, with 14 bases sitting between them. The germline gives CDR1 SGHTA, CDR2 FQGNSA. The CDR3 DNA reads TGTGCCAGCAGCTTAGGGGCCCATTACCCCGAGACCCAGTACTTC. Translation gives CASSLGAHYPETQYF.

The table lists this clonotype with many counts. CDR3 coding DNA: TGTGCCAGCAGCTCCCTAGCGGGAGTAGAGACCCAGTACTTC. This translates into CASSSLAGVETQYF. This chain links TRBV7-3 with TRBJ2-5; 10 bases are shared with TRBD2. V was pared by 4 bases and J by 4 bases, with 3 bases of the junction left unmatched. The CDR3 spans 14 residues. Germline CDR1 is SGHTA and CDR2 is FQGTGA.

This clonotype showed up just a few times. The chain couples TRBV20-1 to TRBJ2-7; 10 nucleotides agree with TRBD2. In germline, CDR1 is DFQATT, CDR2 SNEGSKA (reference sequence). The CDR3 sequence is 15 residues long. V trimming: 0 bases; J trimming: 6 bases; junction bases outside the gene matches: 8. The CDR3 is CSARDVLAGAIEQYF. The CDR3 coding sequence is TGCAGTGCTAGAGATGTCCTAGCGGGAGCTATCGAGCAGTACTTC.